This entry lists 18 T cell receptor beta chains sequenced from one sample in a study of blood T cell repertoires in COVID-19. The data were produced by immunoSEQ multiplex PCR, yet TCRdb's version contains in-frame clones alone and is incomplete. The sample gives 30,000 to 45,000 clones, around 80% of which show up once; less than 40% is in the top ten. Material for sequencing was peripheral blood. The receptors were gathered from a man between 60 and 75 years old with acute or convalescent COVID-19.

The genes are TRBV11-2 and TRBJ1-5; D might be TRBD1 (5 bases). CDR1 is SGHAT and CDR2 is FQNNGV in the germline V gene. Trimming left V 0 bases short and J 2 bases short, with 11 bases between. The CDR3 length is 16 residues. CDR3 sequence: CASSLDRGTGNQPQHF. CDR3 coding DNA: TGTGCCAGCAGCTTAGATAGGGGTACAGGCAATCAGCCCCAGCATTTT.

The chain has TRBV21-1 and TRBJ2-1; the D call in the table, TRBD2, was not verified against the DNA. TRBV21-1 is listed as a pseudogene. This CDR3 spans 18 amino acids. In nucleotides, the CDR3 is TGTGCCAGCAGCAAAGGGGGACTAGAACCCTACTCTCGTAATGAGCAGTTCTTC. This codes for CASSKGGLEPYSRNEQFF.

The chain has TRBV5-1 and TRBJ2-2, with a possible D match to TRBD2 (6 bases). CDR3 length: 14 amino acids. Germline CDR1 SGHRS, CDR2 YFSETQ. V lost 2 bases and J 4 bases, leaving 9 bases between the germline ends. The CDR3 reads CASSFQGGTGELFF. The DNA for the CDR3 is TGCGCCAGCAGCTTCCAGGGAGGCACCGGGGAGCTGTTTTTT.

This clone was counted between two and nine times. The CDR3 sequence is CASSPPKTGKKYNEQFF. For the CDR3, the DNA is TGTGCCAGCTCACCACCGAAAACAGGGAAGAAGTACAATGAGCAGTTCTTC. The rearrangement uses TRBV18 and TRBJ2-1; maybe TRBD1 (6 bases). Germline loops: CDR1 KGHSH, CDR2 LQKENI. The CDR3 is 17 amino acids. The ends were cut back, 0 bases at V and 4 bases at J, with 16 bases in the middle.

The sample holds a few counts of this clone. The V call is TRBV18, the J call TRBJ1-2, with 7 bases matching TRBD1. CDR3 size: 15 residues. Unmatched junction bases numbered 8, after V lost 5 bases and J lost 2 bases. In germline, CDR1 is KGHSH, CDR2 LQKENI. CDR3 protein: CASSSKTGPNYGYTF. CDR3 in DNA: TGTGCCAGCTCATCGAAGACAGGGCCCAACTATGGCTACACCTTC.

The chain has TRBV28 and TRBJ2-7, with TRBD2 matching over 7 bases. From germline, CDR1 is MDHEN and CDR2 SYDVKM. J lost 12 bases, V lost 4 bases, and 6 bases had no gene match. CDR3 length: 11 residues. The CDR3 spells CASSSPGLLYF. CDR3 coding DNA: TGTGCCAGCAGTTCCCCGGGACTACTGTACTTC.

The V and J genes are TRBV27 and TRBJ2-1, with D possibly matching TRBD1 (6 bases). Trimming removed 5 bases from V and 0 bases from J, with 14 bases in between. The CDR3 is 16 residues long. Germline values: CDR1 MNHEY, CDR2 SMNVEV (reference sequence). The CDR3 DNA reads TGTGCCAGCAGTCCCCGACAGGCGAGCTCCTACAATGAGCAGTTCTTC. Its translation is CASSPRQASSYNEQFF.

This clone was seen a single time. The chain has TRBV29-1 and TRBJ2-3; possibly TRBD2 for D (6 bases). V dropped 3 bases and J dropped 3 bases, with 16 bases sitting between them. The CDR3 loop spans 15 amino acids. The germline CDR1 and CDR2 sequences are SQVTM and ANQGSEA. CDR3 nucleotide sequence: TGCAGCGTTGAGGTGAACGGGAGAAAGACAGATACGCAGTATTTT. Translation: CSVEVNGRKTDTQYF.

This sequence joins TRBV9 and TRBJ2-7, with 9 bases aligning to TRBD2. The CDR3 sequence is 16 residues long. Germline V CDR1 and CDR2: SGDLS, YYNGEE. The V and J ends lost 3 bases and 2 bases, in that order; junction bases with no gene match: 9. The CDR3 loop reads CASSARQGTSPYEQYF. Written as DNA, the CDR3 is TGTGCCAGCAGCGCCCGCCAGGGGACTAGCCCCTACGAGCAGTACTTC.

The chain links TRBV3-1 (or the pseudogene TRBV3-2) to TRBJ2-7; perhaps TRBD1 as D (6 bases). Germline V gives CDR1 LGHDT, CDR2 YNNKEL (reference sequence). The ends were cut back, 4 bases at V and 6 bases at J, with 19 bases in the middle. The CDR3 sequence is 15 residues long. The CDR3 loop is CASSLSSGERGEQYF. DNA for the CDR3: TGTGCCAGCAGCCTTTCTTCAGGGGAAAGGGGCGAGCAGTACTTC.

The CDR3 reads CASSLGLTDTQYF. In DNA, the CDR3 is TGTGCCAGCAGCTTAGGACTCACAGATACGCAGTATTTT. This chain links TRBV7-9 with TRBJ2-3; D is ambiguous. Trimming shortened V by 1 base and J by 2 bases, and 4 bases separated the two germline ends. CDR1 SEHNR and CDR2 FQNEAQ come from the germline V gene (reference sequence). The length of the CDR3 is 13 residues.

The chain is built from TRBV11-2 and TRBJ2-2; D possibly corresponds to TRBD2 (7 bases). The CDR3 consists of 17 residues. V lost 4 bases and J lost 2, with 17 bases in between. CDR1 and CDR2 from the germline V gene are SGHAT and FQNNGV. CDR3 sequence (DNA): TGTGCCAGCAGCTCACGCGGGGGCGGGATAAACACCGGGGAGCTGTTTTTT. This codes for CASSSRGGGINTGELFF.

This sequence joins TRBV13 and TRBJ2-3; 9 bases line up with TRBD2. This CDR3 comprises 16 residues. Germline lookup yields CDR1 PRHDT and CDR2 FYEKMQ (reference sequence). Trimming removed 6 bases from V and 5 bases from J; junction bases left unmatched: 12. The CDR3 nucleotides read TGTGCCAGCAGACTTACCCGAGCGGGAGGCGAAGATACGCAGTATTTT. Amino acid sequence: CASRLTRAGGEDTQYF. The complete variable domain, with remaining parts taken from reference TRBV13 and TRBJ2-3, reads AAGVIQSPRHLIKEKRETATLKCYPIPRHDTVYWYQQGPGQDPQFLISFYEKMQSDKGSIPDRFSAQQFSDYHSELNMSSLELGDSALYFCASRLTRAGGEDTQYFGPGTRLTVL.

The J gene is TRBJ2-1, the V gene TRBV11-3; D may be TRBD2 (6 bases). The V end lost 3 bases, the J end lost 6 bases, and 15 bases lay between the germline ends. This CDR3 spans 15 amino acids. Germline CDR1 is SGHNT and CDR2 is YENEEA. The CDR3, as DNA: TGTGCCAGCAGCTTCGGGGGAGGTTCTATCAATGAGCAGTTCTTC. It translates to CASSFGGGSINEQFF.

The chain uses TRBV3-1 (or the pseudogene TRBV3-2) and TRBJ2-7; 10 nucleotides line up with TRBD2. V lost 0 bases, J lost 3 bases, and 5 bases stayed unmatched. This CDR3 spans 16 amino acids. Looked up from germline, CDR1 is LGHDT and CDR2 is YNNKEL (reference sequence). The CDR3 protein is CASSQDRLAGVYEQYF. DNA of the CDR3: TGTGCCAGCAGCCAAGATAGGCTAGCGGGAGTCTACGAGCAGTACTTC.

The chain has TRBV11-2 and TRBJ2-5; 10 positions match TRBD1. The V gene end was trimmed by 4 bases and the J gene end by 4 bases; junction bases not matched to a gene: 6. The CDR3 is 15 residues long. Germline V CDR1 and CDR2: SGHAT, FQNNGV. CDR3 amino acids: CASSSIGTGVETQYF. CDR3 nucleotides: TGTGCCAGCAGCTCTATCGGGACAGGGGTAGAGACCCAGTACTTC.

V is TRBV30 and J is TRBJ1-1, with D perhaps TRBD1 (5 bases). The CDR3 runs 14 residues. Germline assignment: CDR1 GTSNPN and CDR2 SVGIG (reference sequence). V was pared by 0 bases and J by 3 bases, with 11 bases between. The CDR3, as DNA: TGTGCCTGGAGTGTAAGGGGCCAGGACACTGAAGCTTTCTTT. Its translation is CAWSVRGQDTEAFF.

V and J are TRBV6-1 and TRBJ1-1, with D tentatively TRBD1 (5 bases). V shed 2 bases and J shed 5 bases, with 15 bases lying between them. The germline V gene has CDR1 MNHNS and CDR2 SASEGT. The CDR3 is 15 residues long. The CDR3 bases are TGTGCCAGCAGTGAAAATTCGGGGGAAAGGACTGAAGCTTTCTTT. This encodes CASSENSGERTEAFF.